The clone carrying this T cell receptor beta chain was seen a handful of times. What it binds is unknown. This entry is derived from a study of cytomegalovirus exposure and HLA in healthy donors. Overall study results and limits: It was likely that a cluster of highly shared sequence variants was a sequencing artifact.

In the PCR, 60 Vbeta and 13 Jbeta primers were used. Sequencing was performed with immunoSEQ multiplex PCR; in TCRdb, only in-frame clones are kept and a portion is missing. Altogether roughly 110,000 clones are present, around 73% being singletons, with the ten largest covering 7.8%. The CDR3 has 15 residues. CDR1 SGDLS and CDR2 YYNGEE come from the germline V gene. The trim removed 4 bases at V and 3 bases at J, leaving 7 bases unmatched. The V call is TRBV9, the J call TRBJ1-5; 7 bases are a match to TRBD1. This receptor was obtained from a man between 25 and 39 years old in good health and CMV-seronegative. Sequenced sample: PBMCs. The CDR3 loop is CASSRSGQYNQPQHF. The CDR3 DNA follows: TGTGCCAGCAGCCGTTCGGGACAGTACAATCAGCCCCAGCATTTT.